This T cell receptor (beta chain) was sequenced for a study of human T cells and chemical hapten exposure. CDR3 length: 15 amino acids. V lost 6 bases and J lost 4; bases outside the gene matches: 9. TCRdb redid the calling of the RACE reads with MiXCR, one entry per CDR3 protein. The data hold around 110,000 distinct CDR3 sequences, with over 10% observed a single time. The time point denotes: patch test 1, 2 weeks after DPC sensitization. Described treatment: therapeutic diphenylcyclopropenone sensitization with weekly scalp DPC. Material: whole blood, obtained in connection with sensitization to the hapten diphenylcyclopropenone (DPC). The sequence was collected from a woman aged 45 to 65 with alopecia areata. Some clones in this sample may be carry-over from other donors' samples. The V gene is TRBV12-3 or TRBV12-4, the J gene TRBJ2-7; 10 nucleotides align to TRBD1. In nucleotides, the CDR3 is TGTGCCAGCAGAGCCCGGACAGGGGGGCCATACGAGCAGTACTTC. Translating it yields CASRARTGGPYEQYF.